This T cell receptor beta chain was obtained from a study of blood T cell repertoires in COVID-19. Study overall: The United States, Italy and Spain supplied acute and convalescent COVID-19 samples. The analysed material was cDNA or gDNA that came from T cells, B-cell-depleted T cells, or PBMCs.

Trimming took 0 bases from V and 5 from J; bases not matched to a gene: 4. Germline CDR1 MGHRA, CDR2 YSYEKL. CDR3 length equals 15 residues. Authors' processing steps: Using reference gene primer amplification, nucleated cell counts were estimated. Some clones are missing from TCRdb's copy, which holds only in-frame ones; the method was immunoSEQ multiplex PCR. From that table come the V and J calls and clone size; the DNA was used to work out D and trimming. The sample includes fewer than 65,000 clones, around four fifths seen only once; the top ten take roughly 4%. The material sequenced was peripheral blood. V usage is TRBV4-1 and J usage is TRBJ1-5, with 7 bases aligning to TRBD1. This clonotype was obtained from a man aged 60 to 75 with acute or convalescent COVID-19. CDR3 bases: TGCGCCAGCAGCCAAGACCGGGACAGTTATCAGCCCCAGCATTTT. It translates to CASSQDRDSYQPQHF.